This T cell receptor beta chain comes out of a study of cytomegalovirus exposure and HLA in healthy donors. Overall study context: Some 180 million T cells yielded fewer than 120 million unique TCR beta sequences in earlier analysis. There were 350 to 400 genotyped donors. Of these, 75% to 90% fell in the genetic ancestry cluster associated with self-reported Caucasian donors.

Notes on the study in general: Sequencing probably produced one cluster of sequence variants that were highly shared. When analyzed later, the rates of TCR association showed variation by HLA locus, with DRB1 the most and HLA-C the fewest.

Note on this clone: The antigen remains undetermined.

Trimming cost V 1 base and J 3 bases; bases outside gene matches: 3. Germline V CDR1 and CDR2: SGHDN, FVKESK. The CDR3 is 16 residues long. This PCR relied on a set of 60 Vbeta primers and 13 Jbeta primers. Libraries were prepared by immunoSEQ multiplex PCR; TCRdb keeps only in-frame clonotypes and omits some of them. This sample has approximately 210,000 clones, with about 77% found just once. The chain recombines TRBV14 with TRBJ2-7, with TRBD2 identical over 13 bases. The source of this sequence is a woman aged 25 to 39 in good health and CMV-seropositive. The specimen was PBMCs. The chain's CDR3 is CASSQGLAGGYYEQYF. DNA of the CDR3: TGTGCCAGCAGCCAAGGACTAGCGGGAGGTTACTACGAGCAGTACTTC.